Listed below are T cell receptor beta chains from one sample, sequenced in a study of blood T cell repertoires in COVID-19. Assay used: immunoSEQ multiplex PCR; TCRdb lists only in-frame clones, some missing. There are tens of thousands of clones in the sample; about 80% occur only once, and roughly 4.5% lies in the top ten. The sequencing sample was made of peripheral blood. The source of these receptors is an older woman with acute or convalescent COVID-19. Both conserved end residues are part of each CDR3. The order of the fields is V gene, clone size, J gene, D gene, CDR3 protein, CDR3 DNA. A D gene is named only where the DNA matches it firmly. Clone size, where shown, is once, few, many, or a class for clones that have expanded.

TRBV6-6	-	TRBJ2-1	TRBD2	CASSLILAGGRREQFF	TGTGCCAGCAGCCTTATACTAGCGGGGGGGCGGCGGGAGCAGTTCTTC
TRBV24-1	-	TRBJ1-2	-	CATSGDGFGGYTF	TGTGCCACCAGTGGTGACGGATTCGGGGGCTACACCTTC
TRBV5-1	-	TRBJ2-2	-	CASSRGPEGELFF	TGCGCCAGCAGCAGGGGCCCGGAGGGGGAGCTGTTTTTT
TRBV7-2	-	TRBJ2-4	-	CASSLGDSGNIQYF	TGTGCCAGCAGCTTGGGTGACAGTGGGAACATTCAGTACTTC
TRBV7-4	-	TRBJ1-2	TRBD1	CASSLSDTGVWGYTF	TGTGCCAGCAGCTTAAGCGATACAGGGGTCTGGGGCTACACCTTC
TRBV5-1	few	TRBJ1-1	TRBD1	CASSRDRGNTEAFF	TGCGCCAGCAGTCGCGACAGGGGGAACACTGAAGCTTTCTTT
TRBV7-3	-	TRBJ1-1	-	CASSLNAGIPNTEAFF	TGTGCCAGCAGCCTCAACGCCGGGATCCCAAACACTGAAGCTTTCTTT
TRBV28	once	TRBJ2-1	TRBD2	CASSSPGTSERFF	TGTGCCAGCAGTTCCCCCGGGACTAGCGAACGGTTCTTC
TRBV15	-	TRBJ1-4	TRBD1	CATSTDGQDNEKLFF	TGTGCCACCAGCACGGATGGACAGGATAATGAAAAACTGTTTTTT
TRBV4-1	few	TRBJ1-4	TRBD1	CASSRSGTGNEKLFF	TGCGCCAGCAGCCGTTCCGGGACAGGGAATGAAAAACTGTTTTTT
TRBV23-1	-	TRBJ1-3	TRBD1	CASSHGRQGKAIYF	TGCGCCAGCTCCCACGGAAGACAGGGGAAGGCCATATATTTT
TRBV27	-	TRBJ2-7	TRBD1	CASSHDRGSYEQYF	TGTGCCAGCAGTCACGACAGGGGCTCCTACGAGCAGTACTTC
TRBV7-8	-	TRBJ1-2	-	CASSQAGFDYGYTF	TGTGCCAGCAGCCAGGCAGGGTTCGACTATGGCTACACCTTC
TRBV3-1/TRBV3-2	-	TRBJ1-2	-	CASSRGYNYGYTF	TGTGCCAGCAGCCGAGGGTATAACTATGGCTACACCTTC
TRBV27	-	TRBJ2-7	-	CASSPDTFGSYEQYF	TGTGCCAGCAGTCCGGACACCTTCGGCTCCTACGAGCAGTACTTC
TRBV27	-	TRBJ2-7	TRBD1	CASSLSPRLGQRTHEQYF	TGTGCCAGCAGTTTATCCCCTCGATTGGGACAGAGGACCCACGAGCAGTACTTC
TRBV3-1/TRBV3-2	few	TRBJ2-1	TRBD1	CASSPGTGLGNEQFF	TGTGCCAGCAGCCCGGGGACAGGGTTAGGGAATGAGCAGTTCTTC
TRBV5-1	medium-sized	TRBJ1-1	-	CASTLTGMNTEAFF	TGCGCCAGCACCCTAACCGGGATGAACACTGAAGCTTTCTTT
TRBV4-2	-	TRBJ2-3	TRBD2	CASSLSGVATDTQYF	TGTGCCAGCAGCCTTAGCGGGGTGGCCACAGATACGCAGTATTTT
TRBV9	-	TRBJ2-1	-	CASSDTSSREQFF	TGTGCCAGCAGCGATACGTCCTCGAGGGAGCAGTTCTTC
TRBV18	-	TRBJ1-1	TRBD1	CASSPLGTGSNTEAFF	TGTGCCAGCTCACCACTTGGGACAGGGTCGAACACTGAAGCTTTCTTT
TRBV7-9	-	TRBJ1-1	-	CASSLGSPGWAFF	TGTGCCAGCAGCTTAGGTTCGCCAGGGTGGGCTTTCTTT
TRBV11-2	-	TRBJ2-7	-	CATSDRRAYEQYF	TGTGCCACCTCGGACAGGAGGGCCTACGAGCAGTACTTC
TRBV5-1	few	TRBJ2-3	TRBD2	CASSLLLAGGNTQYF	TGCGCCAGCAGCTTGTTACTAGCGGGGGGGAATACGCAGTATTTT
TRBV6-5	-	TRBJ1-4	TRBD1	CASRVPGQGTEKLFF	TGTGCCAGCAGAGTACCGGGACAGGGGACTGAAAAACTGTTTTTT
TRBV5-4	-	TRBJ2-7	-	CASSLDQGDTKFKAF	TGTGCCAGCAGCTTGGACCAGGGTGACACGAAGTTTAAGGCCTTC
TRBV24-1	-	TRBJ2-2	TRBD1	CATSDPGQGDTGELFF	TGTGCCACCAGTGACCCCGGACAGGGTGACACCGGGGAGCTGTTTTTT
TRBV9	once	TRBJ2-1	TRBD2	CASSVAGGGALNEQFF	TGTGCCAGCAGCGTAGCCGGCGGGGGGGCCCTCAATGAGCAGTTCTTC
TRBV5-1	-	TRBJ2-2	TRBD1	CASSQTTGGDTGELFF	TGCGCCAGCAGCCAAACGACAGGGGGAGACACCGGGGAGCTGTTTTTT
TRBV10-2	-	TRBJ2-7	-	CASSESLGAAQYF	TGCGCCAGCAGTGAGTCCCTTGGGGCGGCGCAGTACTTC
TRBV24-1	once	TRBJ2-7	-	CATSDSFYGYEQYF	TGTGCCACCAGTGATTCATTCTACGGCTACGAGCAGTACTTC
TRBV2	-	TRBJ2-2	-	CASRGTQTAGELFF	TGTGCCAGCCGTGGGACACAAACGGCCGGGGAGCTGTTTTTT